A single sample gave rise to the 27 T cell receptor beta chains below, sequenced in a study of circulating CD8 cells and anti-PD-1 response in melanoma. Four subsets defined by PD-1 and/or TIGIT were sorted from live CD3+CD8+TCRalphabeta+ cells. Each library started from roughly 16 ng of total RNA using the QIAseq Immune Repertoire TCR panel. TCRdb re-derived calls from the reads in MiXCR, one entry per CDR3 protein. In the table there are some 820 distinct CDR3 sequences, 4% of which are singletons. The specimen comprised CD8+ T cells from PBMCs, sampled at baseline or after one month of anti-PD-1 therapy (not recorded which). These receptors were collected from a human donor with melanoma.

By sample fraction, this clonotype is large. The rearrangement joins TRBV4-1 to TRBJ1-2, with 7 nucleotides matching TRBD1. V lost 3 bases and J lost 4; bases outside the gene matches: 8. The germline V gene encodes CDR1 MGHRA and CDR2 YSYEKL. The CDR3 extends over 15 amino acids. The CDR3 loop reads CASSHTEGGAYGYTF. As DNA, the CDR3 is TGCGCCAGCAGCCACACTGAAGGGGGCGCCTATGGCTACACCTTC.

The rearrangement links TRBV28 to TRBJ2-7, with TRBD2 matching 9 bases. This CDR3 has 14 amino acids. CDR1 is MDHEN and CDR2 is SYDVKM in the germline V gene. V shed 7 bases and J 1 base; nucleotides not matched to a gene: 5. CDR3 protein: CASKNAGGSYEQYF. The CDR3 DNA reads TGTGCCAGCAAAAATGCGGGAGGGTCCTACGAGCAGTACTTC.

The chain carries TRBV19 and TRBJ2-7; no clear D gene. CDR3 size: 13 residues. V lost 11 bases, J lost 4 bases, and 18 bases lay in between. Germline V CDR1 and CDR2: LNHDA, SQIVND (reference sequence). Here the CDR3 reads CAGVGSGVYEQYF. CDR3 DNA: TGTGCCGGAGTAGGGTCAGGAGTATACGAGCAGTACTTC.

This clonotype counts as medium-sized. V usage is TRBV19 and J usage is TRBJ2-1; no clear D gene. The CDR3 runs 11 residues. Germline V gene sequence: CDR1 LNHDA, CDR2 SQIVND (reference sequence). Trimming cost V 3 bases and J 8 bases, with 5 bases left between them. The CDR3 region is CASSIGDEQFF. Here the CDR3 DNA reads TGTGCCAGTAGTATTGGCGATGAGCAGTTCTTC.

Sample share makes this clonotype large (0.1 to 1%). The CDR3 loop is CASSLQAGVVTEAFF. DNA for the CDR3: TGTGCCAGTAGTCTCCAAGCGGGGGTAGTCACTGAAGCTTTCTTT. This rearrangement joins TRBV19 to TRBJ1-1, with a tentative D call TRBD1 (5 bases). Germline values: CDR1 LNHDA, CDR2 SQIVND (reference sequence). This CDR3 is built from 15 residues. V lost 5 bases, J lost 4 bases, and 17 bases lay in between.

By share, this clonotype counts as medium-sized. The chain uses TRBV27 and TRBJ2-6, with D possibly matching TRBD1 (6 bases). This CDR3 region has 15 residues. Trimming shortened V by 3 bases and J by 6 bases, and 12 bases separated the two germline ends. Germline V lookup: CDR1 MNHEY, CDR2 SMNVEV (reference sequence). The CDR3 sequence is CASSFVGQVANVLTF. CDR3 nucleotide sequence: TGTGCCAGCAGTTTTGTGGGACAAGTGGCCAACGTCCTGACTTTC.

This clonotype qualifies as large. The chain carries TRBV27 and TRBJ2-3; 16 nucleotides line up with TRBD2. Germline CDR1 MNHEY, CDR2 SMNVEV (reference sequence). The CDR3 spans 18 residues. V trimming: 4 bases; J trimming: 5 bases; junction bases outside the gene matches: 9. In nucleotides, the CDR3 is TGTGCCAGCAGTTCCGCCGGGACTAGCGGGGGGGCCCGAGATACGCAGTATTTT. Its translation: CASSSAGTSGGARDTQYF.

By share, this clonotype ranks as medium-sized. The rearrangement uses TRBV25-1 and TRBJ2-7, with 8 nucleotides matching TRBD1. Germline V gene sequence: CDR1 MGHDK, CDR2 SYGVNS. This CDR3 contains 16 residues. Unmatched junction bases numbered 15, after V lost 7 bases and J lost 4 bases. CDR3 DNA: TGTGCCAGCAAATCGATTCAGGACAGGGAACTTTACGAGCAGTACTTC. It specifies CASKSIQDRELYEQYF.

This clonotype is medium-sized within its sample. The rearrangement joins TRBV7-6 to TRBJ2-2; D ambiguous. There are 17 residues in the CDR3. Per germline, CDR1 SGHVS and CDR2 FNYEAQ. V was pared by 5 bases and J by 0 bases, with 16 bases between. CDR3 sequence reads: CASSPVGLSANTGELFF. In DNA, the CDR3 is TGTGCCAGCAGCCCCGTGGGTCTAAGCGCGAACACCGGGGAGCTGTTTTTT.

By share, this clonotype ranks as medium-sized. The CDR3 spells CASSALGNTYNEQFF. CDR3 coding DNA: TGTGCCAGCAGCGCTTTGGGGAACACCTACAATGAGCAGTTCTTC. The chain joins TRBV9 to TRBJ2-1, with unresolved D. Germline V gene lookup returns CDR1 SGDLS and CDR2 YYNGEE. This CDR3 region has 15 residues. V lost 3 bases and J 2 bases, leaving 12 bases between the germline ends. Looking up the rest from reference TRBV9 and TRBJ2-1 gives the full variable domain: DSGVTQTPKHLITATGQRVTLRCSPRSGDLSVYWYQQSLDQGLQFLIQYYNGEERAKGNILERFSAQQFPDLHSELNLSSLELGDSALYFCASSALGNTYNEQFFGPGTRLTVL.

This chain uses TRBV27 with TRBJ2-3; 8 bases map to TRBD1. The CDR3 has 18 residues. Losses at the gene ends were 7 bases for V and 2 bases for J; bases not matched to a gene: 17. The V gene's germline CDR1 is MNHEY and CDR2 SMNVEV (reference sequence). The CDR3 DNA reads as TGTGCCAGCACCCCGGGACAGGTTACCCTCCCCGACACAGATACGCAGTATTTT. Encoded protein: CASTPGQVTLPDTDTQYF.

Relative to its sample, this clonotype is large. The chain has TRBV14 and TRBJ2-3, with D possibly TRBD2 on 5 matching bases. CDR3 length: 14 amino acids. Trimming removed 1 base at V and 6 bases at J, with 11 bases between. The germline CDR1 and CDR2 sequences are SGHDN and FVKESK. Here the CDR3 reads CASSQAPEGDTQYF. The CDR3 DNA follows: TGTGCCAGCAGCCAAGCCCCCGAGGGCGATACGCAGTATTTT.

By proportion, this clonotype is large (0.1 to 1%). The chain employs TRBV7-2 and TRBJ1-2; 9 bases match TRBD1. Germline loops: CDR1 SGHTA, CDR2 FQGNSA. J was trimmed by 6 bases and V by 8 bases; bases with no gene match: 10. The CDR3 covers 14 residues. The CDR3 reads CASGPGTGFHGYTF. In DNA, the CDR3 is TGTGCCAGCGGACCCGGGACAGGGTTTCATGGCTACACCTTC.

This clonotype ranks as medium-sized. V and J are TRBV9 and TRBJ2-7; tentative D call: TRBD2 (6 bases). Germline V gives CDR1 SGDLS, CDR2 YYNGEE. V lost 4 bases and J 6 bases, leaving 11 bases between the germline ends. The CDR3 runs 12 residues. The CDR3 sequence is CASSLTGGEQYF. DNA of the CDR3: TGTGCCAGCAGCCTAACCGGGGGCGAGCAGTACTTC.

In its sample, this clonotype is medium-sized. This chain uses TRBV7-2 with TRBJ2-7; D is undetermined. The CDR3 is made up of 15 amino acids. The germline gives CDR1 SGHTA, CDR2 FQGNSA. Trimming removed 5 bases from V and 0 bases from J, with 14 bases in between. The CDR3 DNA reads TGTGCCAGCAGCCCAAGCCAGTGGTTCTCCTACGAGCAGTACTTC. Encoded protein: CASSPSQWFSYEQYF.

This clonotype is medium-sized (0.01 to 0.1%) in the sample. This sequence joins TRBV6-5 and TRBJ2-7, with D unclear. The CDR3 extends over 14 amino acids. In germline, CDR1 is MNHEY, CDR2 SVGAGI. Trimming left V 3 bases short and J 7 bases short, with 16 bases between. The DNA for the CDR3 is TGTGCCAGCAGTTATGGTGCTGCCATGGGAGAGCAGTACTTC. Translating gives CASSYGAAMGEQYF.

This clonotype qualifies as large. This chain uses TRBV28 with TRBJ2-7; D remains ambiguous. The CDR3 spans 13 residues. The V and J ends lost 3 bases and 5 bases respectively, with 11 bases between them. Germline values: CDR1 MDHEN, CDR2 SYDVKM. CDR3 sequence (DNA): TGTGCCAGCAGTTTTATCAGTTTACACGAGCAGTACTTC. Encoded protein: CASSFISLHEQYF.

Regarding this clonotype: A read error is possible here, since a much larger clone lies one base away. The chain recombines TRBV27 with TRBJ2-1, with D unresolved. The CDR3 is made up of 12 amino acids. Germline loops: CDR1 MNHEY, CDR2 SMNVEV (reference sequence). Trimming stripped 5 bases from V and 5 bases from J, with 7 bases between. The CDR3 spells CASSLRNNEQFF. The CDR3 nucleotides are TGTGCCAGCAGTCTCCGTAACAATGAGCAGTTCTTC.

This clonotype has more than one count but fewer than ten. As DNA, the CDR3 is TGTGCCAGCATGTCCCGGGACATTTACAATGAGCAGTTCTTC. Amino acids: CASMSRDIYNEQFF. The genes are TRBV6-4 and TRBJ2-1; weak D call: TRBD1 (6 bases). The germline V gene has CDR1 MRHNA and CDR2 SNTAGT. The V end lost 7 bases, the J end lost 4 bases, and 14 bases lay between the germline ends. This CDR3 region has 14 residues.

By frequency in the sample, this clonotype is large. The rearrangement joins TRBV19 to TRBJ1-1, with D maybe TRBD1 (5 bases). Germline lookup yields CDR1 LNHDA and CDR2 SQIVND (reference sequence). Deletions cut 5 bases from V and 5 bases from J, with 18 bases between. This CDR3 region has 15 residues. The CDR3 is CASSSGSGWRTEAFF. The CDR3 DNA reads TGTGCCAGTAGTTCCGGGTCAGGGTGGAGGACTGAAGCTTTCTTT.

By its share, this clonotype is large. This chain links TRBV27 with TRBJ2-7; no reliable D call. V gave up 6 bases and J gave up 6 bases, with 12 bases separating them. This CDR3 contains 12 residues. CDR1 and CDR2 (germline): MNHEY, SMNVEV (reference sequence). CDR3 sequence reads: CASSLSVGEQYF. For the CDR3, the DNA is TGTGCCAGCAGCCTCTCAGTGGGCGAGCAGTACTTC.

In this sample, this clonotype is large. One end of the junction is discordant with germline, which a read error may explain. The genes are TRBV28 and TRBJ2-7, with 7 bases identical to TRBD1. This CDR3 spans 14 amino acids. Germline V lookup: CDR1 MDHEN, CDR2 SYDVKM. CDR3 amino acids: CASSYRGMLYEQYF. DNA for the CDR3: TGTGCCAGCAGTTACAGGGGAATGCTCTACGAGCAGTACTTT.

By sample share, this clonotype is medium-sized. CDR3 nucleotide sequence: TGTGCCAGCAGCCCGAGGGGAGCGACAAGCACAGATACGCAGTATTTT. Its protein product is CASSPRGATSTDTQYF. The chain combines TRBV9 with TRBJ2-3; D possibly matches TRBD1 or TRBD2 (5 bases each). The germline gives CDR1 SGDLS, CDR2 YYNGEE. Trimming cost V 4 bases and J 0 bases, with 15 bases left between them. The CDR3 is 16 residues long.

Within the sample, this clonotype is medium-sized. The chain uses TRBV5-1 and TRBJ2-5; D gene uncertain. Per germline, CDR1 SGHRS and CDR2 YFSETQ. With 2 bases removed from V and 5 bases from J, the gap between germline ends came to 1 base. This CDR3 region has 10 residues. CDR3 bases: TGCGCCAGCAGCTTTGAGACCCAGTACTTC. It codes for CASSFETQYF.

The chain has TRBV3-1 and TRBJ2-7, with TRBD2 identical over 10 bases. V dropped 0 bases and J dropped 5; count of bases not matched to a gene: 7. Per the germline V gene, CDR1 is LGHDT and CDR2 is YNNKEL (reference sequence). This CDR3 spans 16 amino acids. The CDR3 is CASSQESSGGADEQYF. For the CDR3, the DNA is TGTGCCAGCAGCCAAGAATCCAGCGGGGGGGCCGACGAGCAGTACTTC.

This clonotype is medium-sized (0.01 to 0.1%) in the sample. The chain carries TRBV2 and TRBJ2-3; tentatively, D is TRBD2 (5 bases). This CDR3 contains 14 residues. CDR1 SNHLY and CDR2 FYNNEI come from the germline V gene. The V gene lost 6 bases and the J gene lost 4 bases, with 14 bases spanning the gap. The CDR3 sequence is CASRDGERSDTQYF. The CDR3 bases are TGTGCCAGCAGGGACGGGGAGAGGTCAGATACGCAGTATTTT. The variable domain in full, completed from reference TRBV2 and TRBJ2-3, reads EPEVTQTPSHQVTQMGQEVILRCVPISNHLYFYWYRQILGQKVEFLVSFYNNEISEKSEIFDDQFSVERPDGSNFTLKIRSTKLEDSAMYFCASRDGERSDTQYFGPGTRLTVL.

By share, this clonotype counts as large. In DNA form, the CDR3 reads TGTGCCACCAGTAGAGACCCTCTCGACGAGCAGTACTTC. Translation gives CATSRDPLDEQYF. The rearrangement joins TRBV24-1 to TRBJ2-7; D is ambiguous. V lost 6 bases and J lost 5, with 13 bases in between. The CDR3 is 13 residues long. Germline V gene lookup returns CDR1 KGHDR and CDR2 SFDVKD.